This T cell receptor beta chain was identified in a study of human T cells and chemical hapten exposure. This clonotype showed up just a few times. Antigen unknown. In the library, unique molecular identifiers were attached to individual cDNA molecules. TCRdb called the RACE reads again in MiXCR, with one record for every CDR3 protein. Of 80,000 to 100,000 distinct CDR3 sequences listed, about 9% are singletons. Documented time point: patch test 2, 6 weeks after DPC sensitization. The treatment denotes: therapeutic diphenylcyclopropenone sensitization with weekly scalp DPC. V was clipped by 5 bases and J by 6 bases, with 10 bases between them. The CDR3 loop spans 13 amino acids. Germline V gene lookup returns CDR1 SGHTA and CDR2 FQGTGA. Study conclusions and caveats: There was alopecia in the donors, so their immune response may differ from that of healthy people. The study found that DPC sensitization did not change TCRs above 1 in 1000 frequency.

The source of this sequence is a woman between 40 and 50 years old with alopecia areata. Some clones in this sample may be carry-over from other donors' samples. The sequenced sample was whole blood, obtained in connection with sensitization to the hapten diphenylcyclopropenone (DPC). The genes are TRBV7-3 and TRBJ2-2; D remains ambiguous. In nucleotides, the CDR3 is TGTGCCAGCAGCACCCGTGTGGCCGGGGAGCTGTTTTTT. Its translation: CASSTRVAGELFF.